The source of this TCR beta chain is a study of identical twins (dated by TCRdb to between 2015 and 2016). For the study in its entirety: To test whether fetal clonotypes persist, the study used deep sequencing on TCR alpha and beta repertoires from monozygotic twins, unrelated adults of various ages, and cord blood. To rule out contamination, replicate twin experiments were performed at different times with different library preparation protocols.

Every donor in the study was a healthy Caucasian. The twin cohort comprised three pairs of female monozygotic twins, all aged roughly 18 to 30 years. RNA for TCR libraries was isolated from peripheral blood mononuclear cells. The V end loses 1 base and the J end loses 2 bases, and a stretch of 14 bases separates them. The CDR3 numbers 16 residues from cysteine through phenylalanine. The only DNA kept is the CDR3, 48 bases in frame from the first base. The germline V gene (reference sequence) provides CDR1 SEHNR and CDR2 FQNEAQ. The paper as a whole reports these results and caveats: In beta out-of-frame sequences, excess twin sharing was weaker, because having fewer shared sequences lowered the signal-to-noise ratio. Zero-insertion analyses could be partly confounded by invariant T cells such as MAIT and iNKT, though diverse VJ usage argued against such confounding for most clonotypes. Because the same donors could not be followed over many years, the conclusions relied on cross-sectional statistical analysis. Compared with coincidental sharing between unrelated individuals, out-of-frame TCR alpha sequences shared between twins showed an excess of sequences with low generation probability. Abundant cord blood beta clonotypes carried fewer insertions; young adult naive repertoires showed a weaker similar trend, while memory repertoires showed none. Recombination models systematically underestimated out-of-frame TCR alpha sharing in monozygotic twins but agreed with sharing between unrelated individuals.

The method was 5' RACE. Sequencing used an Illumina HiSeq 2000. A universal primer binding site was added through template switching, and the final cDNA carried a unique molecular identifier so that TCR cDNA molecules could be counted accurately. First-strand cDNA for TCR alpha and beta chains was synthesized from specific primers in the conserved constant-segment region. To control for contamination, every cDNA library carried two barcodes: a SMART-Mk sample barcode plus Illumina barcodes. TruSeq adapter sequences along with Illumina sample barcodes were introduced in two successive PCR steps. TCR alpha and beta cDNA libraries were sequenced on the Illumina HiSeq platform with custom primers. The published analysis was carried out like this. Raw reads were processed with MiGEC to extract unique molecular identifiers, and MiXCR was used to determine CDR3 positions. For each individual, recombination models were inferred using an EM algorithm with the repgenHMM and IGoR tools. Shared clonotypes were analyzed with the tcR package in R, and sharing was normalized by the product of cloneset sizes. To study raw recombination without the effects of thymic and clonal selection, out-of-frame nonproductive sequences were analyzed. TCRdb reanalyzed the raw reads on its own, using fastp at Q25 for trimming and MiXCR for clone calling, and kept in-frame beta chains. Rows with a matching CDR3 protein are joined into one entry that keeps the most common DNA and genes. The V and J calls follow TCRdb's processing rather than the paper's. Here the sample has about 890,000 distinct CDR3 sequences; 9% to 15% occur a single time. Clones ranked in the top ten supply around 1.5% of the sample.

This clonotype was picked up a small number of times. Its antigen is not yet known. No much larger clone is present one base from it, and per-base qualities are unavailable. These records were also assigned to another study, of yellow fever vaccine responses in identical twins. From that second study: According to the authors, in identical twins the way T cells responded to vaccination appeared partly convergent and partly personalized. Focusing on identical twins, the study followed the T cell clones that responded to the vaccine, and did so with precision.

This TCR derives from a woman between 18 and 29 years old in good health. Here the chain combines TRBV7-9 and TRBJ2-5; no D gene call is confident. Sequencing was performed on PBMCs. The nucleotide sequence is TGTGCCAGCAGCTTAGGGGAAACGGCGGTTCAAGAGACCCAGTACTTC. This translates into CASSLGETAVQETQYF.